The sequence of this T cell receptor (beta chain) was determined in a study of blood T cells in healthy people across ages. Germline loops: CDR1 MGHRA, CDR2 YSYEKL. The CDR3 is 14 amino acids. The V and J ends lost 5 bases and 2 bases, in that order; junction bases with no gene match: 5. Per sample, a minimum of 6 million PBMCs were isolated. The use of a sample-barcoded 5' primer and a J-beta primer mix characterized a second PCR of roughly 6 to 11 cycles. Each CDR3 protein is one row after TCRdb ran MiXCR on the 5' RACE reads. This sample has around 1.5 million distinct CDR3 sequences, with about 40% found just once.

The sequenced sample was blood. This TCR derives from a young woman in good health. This chain connects TRBV4-1 to TRBJ1-2, with 7 bases that match TRBD1. Here the CDR3 DNA reads TGCGCCAGCAGCTACCCACAGGGGAACTATGGCTACACCTTC. Amino acids: CASSYPQGNYGYTF.